The present entry profiles one T cell receptor (beta chain) with its context. Other DNA sequences in the same sample also yield this CDR3. This sample was taken from a study of blood T cell repertoires in COVID-19. Study information: From T cells, B-cell-depleted T cells, or PBMCs came the material, which was cDNA or gDNA.

Recruited during active infection, patients (from Seattle) were subsequently followed longitudinally. Trimming took off 5 bases at V and 1 base at J, with 8 bases between the two ends. This CDR3 spans 13 amino acids. The germline V gene has CDR1 KGHSH and CDR2 LQKENI. As handled by the study authors: It was from reference gene primer amplification that nucleated cell counts were estimated. TCRdb's table, derived via immunoSEQ multiplex PCR, lists solely in-frame clones and lacks some. The DNA gave D and trimming, while V, J and clone size come from that table. Among 250,000 to 350,000 clones listed, about 90% were seen once.

Source material: peripheral blood. The chain has TRBV18 and TRBJ1-1; a possible D gene is TRBD1 (6 bases). This TCR derives from a woman under 40 with COVID-19, enrolled during active disease. The CDR3 protein is CASSATGNTEAFF. CDR3 nucleotide sequence: TGTGCCAGCTCAGCGACAGGGAACACTGAAGCTTTCTTT.